Presented here are 2 T cell receptor beta chains from one specimen sequenced in a study of molecular identifiers for immune sequencing clone quantification. TCRdb reprocessed the PCR reads via MiXCR and lists one record per CDR3 protein. The sample has under 350,000 distinct CDR3 sequences; about a quarter are singletons. Specimen: naive CD8+ T cells from blood, with Jurkat cell RNA spiked in. As to subset: FACS-sorted CD8+CD4-CCR7+CD45RA+ naive T cells. These TCRs come from a human donor in good health. Some libraries in this study had Jurkat cell RNA spiked in.

This clonotype was counted many times. The J gene is TRBJ1-3, the V gene TRBV7-9; D is undetermined. V lost 6 bases to trimming and J lost 0 bases, with 15 bases between them. The CDR3 length is 16 residues. Per germline, CDR1 SEHNR and CDR2 FQNEAQ (reference sequence). For the CDR3, the DNA is TGTGCCAGCAGATCAACCAGGAGTAACTCTGGAAACACCATATATTTT. Its protein product is CASRSTRSNSGNTIYF.

About this clonotype: This may stem from a read error, because a much larger clone lies one nucleotide away. The V gene is TRBV29-1, the J gene TRBJ1-1; a possible D gene is TRBD1 (5 bases). The ends were cut back, 4 bases at V and 6 bases at J, with 12 bases in the middle. Germline V CDR1 and CDR2: SQVTM, ANQGSEA. CDR3 length: 12 residues. The CDR3 nucleotides read TGCAGCGTTGGACCCTGGGGGTCTGAAGCTTTCTTT. It encodes CSVGPWGSEAFF.